This TCR beta chain was observed in a study of blood T cells in healthy people across ages. The CDR3 length is 17 residues. Trimming cost V 7 bases and J 1 base; bases outside gene matches: 12. Germline V lookup: CDR1 KGHDR, CDR2 SFDVKD. Study observations and caveats: Naive T cell percentage strongly correlated with TCR beta diversity. Estimates drawn from one million T cells were deemed to understate diversity. PBMCs were not sorted, which prevented a conclusive comparison of naive versus antigen-experienced cells.

Each sample used at least 7 million PBMCs. The authors ran a second PCR of roughly 6 to 12 cycles using a sample-barcoded 5' primer and a J-beta primer mix. TCRdb used MiXCR to reprocess the 5' RACE reads, holding one entry per CDR3 protein. The table records over 550,000 distinct CDR3 sequences, approximately 30% of them present only once. The sample holds a few counts of this clonotype. The antigen is not known. The receptor was derived from a woman older than 75 in good health. The rearrangement uses TRBV24-1 and TRBJ2-3; 8 nucleotides match TRBD2. The specimen was blood. Here the CDR3 DNA reads TGTGCCACCAGCGTATCGGGCGGGGGGTCTGGCACAGATACGCAGTATTTT. It specifies CATSVSGGGSGTDTQYF.